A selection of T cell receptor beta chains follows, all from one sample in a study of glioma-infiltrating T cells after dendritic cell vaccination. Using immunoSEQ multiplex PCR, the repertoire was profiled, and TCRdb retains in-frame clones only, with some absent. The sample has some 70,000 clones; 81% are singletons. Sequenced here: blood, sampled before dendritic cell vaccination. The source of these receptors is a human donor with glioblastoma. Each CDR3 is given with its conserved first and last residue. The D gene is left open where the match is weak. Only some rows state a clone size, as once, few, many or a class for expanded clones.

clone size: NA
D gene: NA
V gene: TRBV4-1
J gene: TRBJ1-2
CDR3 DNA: TGCGCCAGCAGCCAAGGGACAGATAACTATGGCTACACCTTC
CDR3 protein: CASSQGTDNYGYTF

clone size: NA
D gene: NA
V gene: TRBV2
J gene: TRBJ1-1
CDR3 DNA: TGTGCCAGCACACCGGGGGGCACAGCTTTCTTT
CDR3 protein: CASTPGGTAFF

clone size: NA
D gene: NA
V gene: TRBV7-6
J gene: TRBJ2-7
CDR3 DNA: TGTGCCAGCAGCTTAGCGGCGGGTGGTTACGAGCAGTACTTC
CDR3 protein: CASSLAAGGYEQYF

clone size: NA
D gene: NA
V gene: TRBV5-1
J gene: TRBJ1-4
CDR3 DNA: TGCGCCAGCAGCCCGACGGGTGGAACAACTAATGAAAAACTGTTTTTT
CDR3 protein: CASSPTGGTTNEKLFF

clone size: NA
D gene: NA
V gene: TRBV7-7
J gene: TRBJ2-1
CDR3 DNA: TGTGCTAGCAGCCCCTCCCCGTACTACAATGAGCAGTTCTTC
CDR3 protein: CASSPSPYYNEQFF

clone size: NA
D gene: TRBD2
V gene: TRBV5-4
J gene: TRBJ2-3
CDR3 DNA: TGTGCCAGCAGCCCAACTAGCGGGGTGGGAGATACGCAGTATTTT
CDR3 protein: CASSPTSGVGDTQYF

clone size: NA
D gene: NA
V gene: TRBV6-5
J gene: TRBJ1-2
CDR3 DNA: TGTGCCAGCAGGCTCTTGCGGCAGGGTGACTACACCTTC
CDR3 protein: CASRLLRQGDYTF

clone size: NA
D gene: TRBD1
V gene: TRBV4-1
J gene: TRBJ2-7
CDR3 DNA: TGCGCCAGCAGCCCCGGGACAGGGGGTGACTCTTACGAGCAGTACTTC
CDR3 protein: CASSPGTGGDSYEQYF

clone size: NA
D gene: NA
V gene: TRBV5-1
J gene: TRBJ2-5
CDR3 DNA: TGCGCCAGCAGCTTGGAGCGCCGCTTCTGGGAGACCCAGTACTTC
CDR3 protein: CASSLERRFWETQYF

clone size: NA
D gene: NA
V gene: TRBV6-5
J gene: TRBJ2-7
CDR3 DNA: TGTGCCAGCAGGGCCAGGATCCGCTCCTACGAGCAGTACTTC
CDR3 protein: CASRARIRSYEQYF

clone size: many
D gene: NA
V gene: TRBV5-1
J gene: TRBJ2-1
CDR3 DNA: TGCGCCAGCAGCTTGGTAGGGGGGGCATACAATGAGCAGTTCTTC
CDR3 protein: CASSLVGGAYNEQFF

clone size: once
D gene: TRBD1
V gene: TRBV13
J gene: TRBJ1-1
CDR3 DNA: TGTGCCAGCAGCCCTACAGGGGGCACTGAAGCTTTCTTT
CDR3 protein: CASSPTGGTEAFF

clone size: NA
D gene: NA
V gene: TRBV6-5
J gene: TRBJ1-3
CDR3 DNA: TGTGCCAGCAGGCCCTGGCGGCGGGACCTATATTTT
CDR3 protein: CASRPWRRDLYF

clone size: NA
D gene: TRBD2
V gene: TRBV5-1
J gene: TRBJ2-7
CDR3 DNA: TGCGCCAGCAGCTTGGCCGGGGGGTCCTACGAGCAGTACTTC
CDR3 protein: CASSLAGGSYEQYF

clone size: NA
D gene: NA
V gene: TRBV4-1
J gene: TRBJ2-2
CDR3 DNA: TGCGCCAGCAGCCAAGATCTTTCCAGGGGGAACACCGGGGAGCTGTTTTTT
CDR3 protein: CASSQDLSRGNTGELFF

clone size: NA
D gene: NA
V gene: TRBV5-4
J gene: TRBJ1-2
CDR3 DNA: TGTGCCAGCAGTCAAAACGTACAATATGGCTACACCTTC
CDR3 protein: CASSQNVQYGYTF

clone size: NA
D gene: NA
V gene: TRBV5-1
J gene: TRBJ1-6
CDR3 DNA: TGCGCCAGCAGGACCGACTTAAACGCTAATTCACCCCTCCACTTT
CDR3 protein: CASRTDLNANSPLHF

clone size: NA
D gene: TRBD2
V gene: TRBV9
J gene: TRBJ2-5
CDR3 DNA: TGTGCCAGCAGCGCGACTAGCGGGGAAGAGACCCAGTACTTC
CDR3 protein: CASSATSGEETQYF

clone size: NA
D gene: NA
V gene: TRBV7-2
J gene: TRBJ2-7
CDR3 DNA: TGTGCCAGCAGCTACGGAAGCGGCTCCTACGAGCAGTACTTC
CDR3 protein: CASSYGSGSYEQYF

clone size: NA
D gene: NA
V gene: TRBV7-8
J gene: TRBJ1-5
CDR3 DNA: TGTGCCAGCAGCTTAGCCAGGGATTATCAGCCCCAGCATTTT
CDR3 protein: CASSLARDYQPQHF

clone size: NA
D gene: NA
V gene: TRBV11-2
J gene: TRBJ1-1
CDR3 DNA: TGTGCCAGCAGCCAGACAGGTCGGAACACTGAAGCTTTCTTT
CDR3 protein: CASSQTGRNTEAFF

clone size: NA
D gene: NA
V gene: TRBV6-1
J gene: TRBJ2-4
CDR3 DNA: TGTGCCAGCAGTAACCGTACAGTAAGCTCAAACATTCAGTACTTC
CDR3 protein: CASSNRTVSSNIQYF

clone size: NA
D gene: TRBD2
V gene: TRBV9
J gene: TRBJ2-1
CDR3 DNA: TGTGCCAGCAGCGCCGGGGGGGGCTATGAGCAGTTCTTC
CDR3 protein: CASSAGGGYEQFF

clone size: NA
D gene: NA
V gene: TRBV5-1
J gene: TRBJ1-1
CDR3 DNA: TGCGCCAGCAGCTTGACATCGAACACTGAAGCTTTCTTT
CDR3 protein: CASSLTSNTEAFF

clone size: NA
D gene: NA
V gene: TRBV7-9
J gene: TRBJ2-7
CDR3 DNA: TGTGCCAGCAGCGGCCCGTACGAGCAGTACTTC
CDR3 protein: CASSGPYEQYF

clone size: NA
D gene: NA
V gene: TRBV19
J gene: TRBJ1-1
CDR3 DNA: TGTGCCAGTAGTATGGCCGGGTACACTGAAGCTTTCTTT
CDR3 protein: CASSMAGYTEAFF

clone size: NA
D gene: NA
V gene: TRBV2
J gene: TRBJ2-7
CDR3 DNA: TGTGCCAGCAGGGAACAGGGTTCCGAGCAGTACTTC
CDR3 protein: CASREQGSEQYF

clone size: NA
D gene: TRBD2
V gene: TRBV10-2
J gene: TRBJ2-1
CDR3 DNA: TGCGCCAGCAGTGCGAGCGGGGGGTCCTACAATGAGCAGTTCTTC
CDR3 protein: CASSASGGSYNEQFF

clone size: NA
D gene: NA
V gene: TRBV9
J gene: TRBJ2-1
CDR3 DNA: TGTGCCAGCAGCGTAGTGGGCGGGGCCCACAATGAGCAGTTCTTC
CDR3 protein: CASSVVGGAHNEQFF

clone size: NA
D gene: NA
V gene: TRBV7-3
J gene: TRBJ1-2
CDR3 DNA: TGTGCCAGCAGCCGATCCCCGGACAGTAACTATGGCTACACCTTC
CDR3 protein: CASSRSPDSNYGYTF

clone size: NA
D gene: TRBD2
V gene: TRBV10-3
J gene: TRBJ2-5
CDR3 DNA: TGTGCCATCAGTGAGTACGGTAGCGGGGAGACCCAGTACTTC
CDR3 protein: CAISEYGSGETQYF

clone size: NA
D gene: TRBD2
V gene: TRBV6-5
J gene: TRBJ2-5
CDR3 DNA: TGTGCCAGCAAAATTAGTGCGGGGGGGGAGGAGACCCAGTACTTC
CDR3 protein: CASKISAGGEETQYF

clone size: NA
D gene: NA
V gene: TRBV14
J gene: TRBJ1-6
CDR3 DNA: TGTGCCAGCAGCCAAGACAGATCTTTCAGTTCACCCCTCCACTTT
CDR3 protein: CASSQDRSFSSPLHF